The 15 T cell receptor beta chains below all came from one sample that was sequenced in a study of graft-versus-host responses after intestinal transplantation. Repertoires were generated with immunoSEQ multiplex PCR, while TCRdb's copy carries only in-frame clones and drops some. The sample shows approximately 90,000 clones, about 89% of them seen only once. Their antigens are not known. Sample: unstimulated CD8+ T cells sorted from spleen or lymph node cells, taken before intestinal transplant. The receptors derive from a human donor who received an intestinal transplant.

The chain uses TRBV27 and TRBJ2-7; D is perhaps TRBD1 or TRBD2 (5 bases each). The CDR3 covers 15 residues. CDR1 is MNHEY, CDR2 SMNVEV, per germline (reference sequence). V lost 1 base, J lost 1 base, and 11 bases lay in between. The CDR3 bases are TGTGCCAGCAGTTTATGGGGACCCAGTTCCTACGAGCAGTACTTC. Translating it yields CASSLWGPSSYEQYF.

The V and J genes are TRBV27 and TRBJ1-1; 9 bases line up with TRBD1. This CDR3 region has 14 residues. The germline V gene encodes CDR1 MNHEY and CDR2 SMNVEV (reference sequence). V dropped 7 bases and J dropped 7; count of bases not matched to a gene: 10. The CDR3 DNA is TGTGCCAGCACTCCGACAGGGGGAACGGTTGAAGCTTTCTTT. Protein product: CASTPTGGTVEAFF.

The rearrangement uses TRBV13 and TRBJ2-3; tentatively, D is TRBD1 (7 bases). The ends were cut back, 3 bases at V and 1 base at J, with 11 bases in the middle. Germline CDR1 is PRHDT and CDR2 is FYEKMQ (reference sequence). The CDR3 is 15 residues long. The CDR3 here is CASSLGRGGTDTQYF. DNA of the CDR3: TGTGCCAGCAGCTTGGGCAGGGGGGGCACAGATACGCAGTATTTT.

The chain uses TRBV6-5 and TRBJ2-7, with D perhaps matching TRBD2 (6 bases). V lost 4 bases, J lost 4 bases, and 8 bases lay in between. The CDR3 totals 12 residues. Germline CDR1 and CDR2: MNHEY and SVGAGI. The CDR3 sequence is CASSSGTYEQYF. In DNA form, the CDR3 reads TGTGCCAGCAGTTCGGGGACTTACGAGCAGTACTTC.

The rearrangement links TRBV7-6 to TRBJ2-7; the D gene is possibly TRBD2 (5 bases). The CDR3 is made up of 14 amino acids. Germline CDR1 SGHVS, CDR2 FNYEAQ. Trimming pared 1 base from V and 4 bases from J, leaving 11 bases between. The CDR3 sequence is CASSLGPAEYEQYF. The CDR3 DNA reads TGTGCCAGCAGCTTAGGGCCAGCGGAGTACGAGCAGTACTTC.

A single count supports this clone. The J gene is TRBJ1-2, the V gene TRBV30, with D tentatively TRBD1 (5 bases). Trimming left V 4 bases short and J 3 bases short, with 9 bases between. This CDR3 contains 12 residues. Per germline, CDR1 GTSNPN and CDR2 SVGIG (reference sequence). The CDR3 sequence: CAWNGGDYGYTF. The CDR3 coding sequence is TGTGCCTGGAACGGGGGGGACTATGGCTACACCTTC.

The chain has TRBV9 and TRBJ2-7; 12 bases match TRBD1. This CDR3 spans 15 amino acids. CDR1 is SGDLS and CDR2 is YYNGEE in the germline V gene. Germline trimming cut 3 bases from V and 6 bases from J; bases unmatched to any gene: 7. CDR3: CASSAGDRGQGEQYF. The CDR3 region has the DNA TGTGCCAGCAGCGCCGGGGACAGGGGGCAGGGCGAGCAGTACTTC. The full variable domain, with the rest looked up from reference TRBV9 and TRBJ2-7, is DSGVTQTPKHLITATGQRVTLRCSPRSGDLSVYWYQQSLDQGLQFLIQYYNGEERAKGNILERFSAQQFPDLHSELNLSSLELGDSALYFCASSAGDRGQGEQYFGPGTRLTVT.

CDR3: CASSPTGDRGLEQYF. CDR3 nucleotide sequence: TGTGCCAGCAGCCCCACGGGAGACAGGGGGCTTGAGCAGTACTTC. The J gene is TRBJ2-7, the V gene TRBV13; TRBD1 aligns across 10 bases. The CDR3 length is 15 residues. Germline V gene data show CDR1 as PRHDT and CDR2 as FYEKMQ (reference sequence). The V gene end was trimmed by 5 bases and the J gene end by 7 bases; junction bases not matched to a gene: 11. Using reference TRBV13 and TRBJ2-7 for the parts outside the CDR3, the full variable domain is AAGVIQSPRHLIKEKRETATLKCYPIPRHDTVYWYQQGPGQDPQFLISFYEKMQSDKGSIPDRFSAQQFSDYHSELNMSSLELGDSALYFCASSPTGDRGLEQYFGPGTRLTVT.

The chain has TRBV6-5 and TRBJ2-1; the match to TRBD1 covers 8 bases. There are 15 residues in the CDR3. V dropped 4 bases and J dropped 8; count of bases not matched to a gene: 10. Germline V gene sequence: CDR1 MNHEY, CDR2 SVGAGI. This CDR3 reads CASSSRTGKLDEQFF. Written as DNA, the CDR3 is TGTGCCAGCAGTTCCCGGACAGGGAAGTTGGATGAGCAGTTCTTC.

The chain employs TRBV6-1 and TRBJ2-7, with 11 bases that match TRBD1. Germline loops: CDR1 MNHNS, CDR2 SASEGT. V shed 6 bases and J 2 bases; nucleotides not matched to a gene: 6. This CDR3 spans 15 amino acids. The DNA for the CDR3 is TGTGCCAGCAGACAACCGGGACAGGGGGCCTACGAGCAGTACTTC. Its translation: CASRQPGQGAYEQYF.

This clone was detected once. The chain employs TRBV14 and TRBJ2-7; D remains ambiguous. Trimming pared 0 bases from V and 0 bases from J, leaving 15 bases between. In germline, CDR1 is SGHDN, CDR2 FVKESK. This CDR3 is built from 17 residues. The DNA of the CDR3 is TGTGCCAGCAGCCAAGATTGGCCCTGGAGCAGCTCCTACGAGCAGTACTTC. This codes for CASSQDWPWSSSYEQYF.

The chain links TRBV19 to TRBJ2-7; 7 bases align to TRBD2. The CDR3 length is 15 residues. Trimming removed 1 base from V and 2 bases from J; junction bases left unmatched: 5. The germline V gene encodes CDR1 LNHDA and CDR2 SQIVND (reference sequence). Here the CDR3 reads CASSIGSSGAYEQYF. Written as DNA, the CDR3 is TGTGCCAGTAGTATAGGTTCTAGCGGAGCCTACGAGCAGTACTTC.

The V call is TRBV9, the J call TRBJ1-2; TRBD1 agrees at 7 bases. Germline values: CDR1 SGDLS, CDR2 YYNGEE. The CDR3 consists of 14 residues. V was pared by 3 bases and J by 2 bases, with 4 bases of the junction left unmatched. The CDR3 reads CASSGRQGNYGYTF. As DNA, the CDR3 is TGTGCCAGCAGCGGAAGACAGGGAAACTATGGCTACACCTTC.

The table lists this clone with a count of one. The V and J genes are TRBV13 and TRBJ2-7, with D perhaps TRBD1 or TRBD2 (5 bases each). Looked up from germline, CDR1 is PRHDT and CDR2 is FYEKMQ (reference sequence). CDR3 length equals 12 residues. The germline V and J ends were trimmed by 5 bases and 10 bases, with 15 bases remaining between them. CDR3 protein: CASSPGTEQQYF. DNA for the CDR3: TGTGCCAGCAGCCCGGGGACCGAGCAACAGTACTTC.

The V call is TRBV15, the J call TRBJ2-7, with D hard to call. V lost 0 bases and J lost 0, with 9 bases in between. This CDR3 region has 15 residues. Germline V gene sequence: CDR1 LNHNV, CDR2 YYDKDF (reference sequence). CDR3 DNA: TGTGCCACCAGCAGAGATGCCACTATCTCCTACGAGCAGTACTTC. Translated: CATSRDATISYEQYF.